The next 30 T cell receptor beta chains were all read from a single sample in a study of blood T cells in healthy people across ages. Primers used in a second PCR of about 7 to 12 cycles were a sample-barcoded 5' primer and a J-beta primer mix. TCRdb reanalysed the 5' RACE reads using MiXCR and keeps one entry per CDR3 protein. This sample carries about 720,000 distinct CDR3 sequences, 22% of them seen once, and the ten largest clones take approximately 20%. The sequenced material came from blood. The receptors here all came from a man between 70 and 80 years old in good health.

The genes are TRBV11-2 and TRBJ2-5, with 7 bases matching TRBD2. Near its end, the DNA agrees better with TRBJ2-7, so the J call may be wrong. The CDR3 sequence is 16 residues long. CDR1 SGHAT and CDR2 FQNNGV come from the germline V gene. The CDR3 nucleotides are TGTGCCAGCAGCTTAGCTGGGTACCGCGGGGGAACCGAGCAGTACTTC. Protein product: CASSLAGYRGGTEQYF.

This clonotype was recorded a few times. The J gene is TRBJ2-7, the V gene TRBV29-1, with D maybe TRBD2 (6 bases). Between the trimmed V and J ends, which lost 3 bases and 7 bases, there was a span of 13 bases. This CDR3 has 12 residues. Per germline, CDR1 SQVTM and CDR2 ANQGSEA. The CDR3 sequence: CSVETSVLEQYF. In DNA form, the CDR3 reads TGCAGCGTTGAGACTAGTGTCTTGGAGCAGTACTTC.

This clonotype was counted at least ten times. This sequence joins TRBV4-3 and TRBJ2-7; the match to TRBD2 covers 10 bases. The length of the CDR3 is 14 residues. Trimming took 4 bases from V and 2 from J; bases not matched to a gene: 2. CDR1 LGHNA and CDR2 YSLEER come from the germline V gene. The CDR3 sequence: CASSLAGGAYEQYF. For the CDR3, the DNA is TGCGCCAGCAGCCTAGCGGGAGGAGCCTACGAGCAGTACTTC.

J is TRBJ2-3 and V is TRBV5-1; D remains ambiguous. The CDR3 covers 11 residues. Trimming shortened V by 2 bases and J by 9 bases, and 7 bases separated the two germline ends. CDR1 is SGHRS and CDR2 is YFSETQ in the germline V gene. Here the CDR3 DNA reads TGCGCCAGCAGCTTTGACAAGACGCAGTATTTT. Translating it yields CASSFDKTQYF.

The rearrangement joins TRBV3-1 to TRBJ2-5; the D gene is possibly TRBD2 (5 bases). The V gene's germline CDR1 is LGHDT and CDR2 YNNKEL (reference sequence). There are 16 residues in the CDR3. The V gene lost 4 bases and the J gene lost 8 bases, with 23 bases spanning the gap. The CDR3 region is CASSPHDGRPRVTQYF. In nucleotides, the CDR3 is TGTGCCAGCAGCCCCCACGACGGGCGACCGCGGGTTACCCAGTACTTC.

V and J are TRBV5-1 and TRBJ2-1; TRBD2 is a possible D gene (5 bases). V was pared by 0 bases and J by 5 bases, with 9 bases between. The CDR3 spans 14 residues. Germline CDR1 SGHRS, CDR2 YFSETQ. CDR3 sequence: CASSLGGADNEQFF. For the CDR3, the DNA is TGCGCCAGCAGCTTGGGGGGAGCGGACAATGAGCAGTTCTTC.

The sample holds a few counts of this clonotype. The chain links TRBV6-5 to TRBJ2-3; D is undetermined. The CDR3 length is 14 residues. Deletions cut 2 bases from V and 5 bases from J, with 11 bases between. Germline-derived CDR1 and CDR2 are MNHEY and SVGAGI. CDR3 sequence: CASSYNTRKDTQYF. CDR3 in DNA: TGTGCCAGCAGTTACAACACCCGAAAAGATACGCAGTATTTT.

The V call is TRBV25-1, the J call TRBJ1-2; 7 bases are a match to TRBD1. V shed 3 bases and J 5 bases; nucleotides not matched to a gene: 12. CDR1 and CDR2 from the germline V gene are MGHDK and SYGVNS. The CDR3 runs to 16 residues. CDR3 nucleotides: TGTGCCAGCAGTGACTTGGGGACAGTAAAAGGTTATGGCTACACCTTC. Protein sequence: CASSDLGTVKGYGYTF.

Only a few counts were recorded for this clonotype. The chain joins TRBV7-6 to TRBJ2-5, with no clear D. The germline V gene has CDR1 SGHVS and CDR2 FNYEAQ. The CDR3 consists of 14 residues. Trimming took 5 bases from V and 0 from J, leaving 10 bases between them. CDR3 amino acids: CASSALPYQETQYF. The CDR3 nucleotides are TGTGCCAGCAGCGCTCTGCCTTACCAAGAGACCCAGTACTTC.

The chain recombines TRBV15 with TRBJ1-6; D remains unclear. Germline values: CDR1 LNHNV, CDR2 YYDKDF (reference sequence). Between the trimmed V and J ends, which lost 5 bases and 6 bases, there was a span of 14 bases. This CDR3 has 15 residues. The CDR3 sequence is CATSSRPLFNSPLHF. The CDR3 bases are TGTGCCACCAGCTCCCGGCCGTTATTTAATTCACCCCTCCACTTT.

This clonotype has only a few counts. The chain joins TRBV10-2 to TRBJ1-5; D remains unclear. The CDR3 runs 12 residues. Germline V CDR1 and CDR2: WSHSY, SAAADI. V lost 4 bases to trimming and J lost 6 bases, with 7 bases between them. Here the CDR3 reads CASSVTSQPQHF. In DNA form, the CDR3 reads TGCGCCAGCAGTGTGACATCTCAGCCCCAGCATTTT.

The V gene is TRBV28, the J gene TRBJ2-5; 7 nucleotides line up with TRBD1. The DNA matches TRBJ2-1 better at its end, which makes the J call doubtful. CDR3 length equals 13 residues. The V gene's germline CDR1 is MDHEN and CDR2 SYDVKM. The CDR3 is CASAPGGPNEQFF. CDR3 sequence (DNA): TGTGCCAGCGCTCCAGGGGGTCCCAATGAGCAGTTCTTC.

The chain employs TRBV14 and TRBJ2-1, with D possibly matching TRBD2 (7 bases). The CDR3 consists of 13 residues. The ends were cut back, 7 bases at V and 9 bases at J, with 16 bases in the middle. CDR1 is SGHDN and CDR2 is FVKESK in the germline V gene. The CDR3 nucleotides read TGTGCCAGCAAGCGGACTAGAGGGGGTGAGCAGTTCTTC. It specifies CASKRTRGGEQFF.

This clonotype was seen a handful of times. This rearrangement joins TRBV18 to TRBJ2-1; 7 bases agree with TRBD1. The J segment lost 5 bases and the V segment lost 2 bases, leaving 3 bases of the junction unmatched. The V gene's germline CDR1 is KGHSH and CDR2 LQKENI. CDR3 length: 14 amino acids. This chain's CDR3 is CASSPGQENNEQFF. The CDR3 coding sequence is TGTGCCAGCTCACCAGGACAGGAAAACAATGAGCAGTTCTTC.

The table lists this clonotype with a few counts. The CDR3 spells CSARNAKGAVYGYTF. The DNA of the CDR3 is TGCAGTGCCCGAAATGCCAAGGGGGCGGTCTATGGCTACACCTTC. The genes are TRBV20-1 and TRBJ1-2, with TRBD1 identical over 7 bases. In germline, CDR1 is DFQATT, CDR2 SNEGSKA (reference sequence). The V segment lost 6 bases and the J segment 4 bases; nucleotides outside the gene matches: 14. The CDR3 is 15 residues long.

Many counts were recorded for this clonotype. A much larger clone sits a single nucleotide away, making a read error possible. This chain uses TRBV7-9 with TRBJ2-5; no definite D call. This CDR3 comprises 10 residues. V lost 7 bases and J lost 1, with 1 base in between. Germline V CDR1 and CDR2: SEHNR, FQNEAQ (reference sequence). DNA for the CDR3: TGTGCCAGCACCCAAGAGACCCAGTACTTC. It specifies CASTQETQYF.

This clonotype showed up just a few times. V is TRBV3-1 and J is TRBJ2-5; D gene ambiguous. The CDR3 has 15 residues. Germline-derived CDR1 and CDR2 are LGHDT and YNNKEL (reference sequence). Trimming took off 4 bases at V and 2 bases at J, with 14 bases between the two ends. The CDR3 loop is CASSLRGRRQETQYF. CDR3 DNA: TGTGCCAGCAGCCTAAGAGGTCGCAGACAAGAGACCCAGTACTTC.

This chain uses TRBV20-1 with TRBJ2-3; D assignment may be TRBD1 or TRBD2 (7 bases each). This CDR3 is 14 amino acids long. V lost 6 bases and J 2 bases, leaving 15 bases between the germline ends. CDR1 DFQATT and CDR2 SNEGSKA come from the germline V gene (reference sequence). The chain's CDR3 is CSALRGRDTDTQYF. CDR3 coding DNA: TGCAGTGCCCTCAGGGGGAGGGACACAGATACGCAGTATTTT.

Many counts were recorded for this clonotype. The chain links TRBV4-3 to TRBJ1-1; weak D call: TRBD1 (5 bases). V was cut by 0 bases and J by 10 bases, with 18 bases left in between. The CDR3 spans 15 residues. From germline, CDR1 is LGHNA and CDR2 YSLEER. The CDR3 DNA reads as TGCGCCAGCAGCCAAGATTCCTGGCCTGCGAGGGGAGCTTTCTTT. It codes for CASSQDSWPARGAFF.

The chain uses TRBV5-1 and TRBJ1-2; D is undetermined. Per the germline V gene, CDR1 is SGHRS and CDR2 is YFSETQ. Trimming cost V 1 base and J 8 bases, with 9 bases left between them. CDR3 length: 12 amino acids. The CDR3: CASSLRGIGYTF. The CDR3 DNA follows: TGCGCCAGCAGCTTGCGGGGTATCGGCTACACCTTC.

The DNA of the CDR3 is TGTGCCAGCTCACCCCTAAGGGAGAACACTGAAGCTTTCTTT. It translates to CASSPLRENTEAFF. The chain combines TRBV18 with TRBJ1-1, with D unclear. Germline V gene sequence: CDR1 KGHSH, CDR2 LQKENI. V lost 3 bases and J lost 1, with 9 bases in between. The CDR3 contains 14 residues. The whole variable domain, filled in from reference TRBV18 and TRBJ1-1, reads NAGVMQNPRHLVRRRGQEARLRCSPMKGHSHVYWYRQLPEEGLKFMVYLQKENIIDESGMPKERFSAEFPKEGPSILRIQQVVRGDSAAYFCASSPLRENTEAFFGQGTRLTVV.

This clonotype showed up just a few times. The chain employs TRBV14 and TRBJ2-7; 13 nucleotides line up with TRBD2. Germline CDR1 and CDR2: SGHDN and FVKESK. This CDR3 region has 14 residues. Trimming at V came to 10 bases and at J to 0 bases, leaving 3 bases not matched to a gene. CDR3 sequence (DNA): TGTGCCAACCGGACTAGCGGGAGCTCCTACGAGCAGTACGTC. Its protein product is CANRTSGSSYEQYV.

V is TRBV29-1 and J is TRBJ1-2; D unresolved. The germline gives CDR1 SQVTM, CDR2 ANQGSEA. V was pared by 6 bases and J by 8 bases, with 10 bases between. This CDR3 spans 10 amino acids. CDR3 coding DNA: TGCAGCGTGGGGTCTCAGGGCTACACCTTC. This gives the protein CSVGSQGYTF.

In DNA form, the CDR3 reads TGCAGTGCTAGAAGCGGATGGGATTCACCCCTCCACTTT. It specifies CSARSGWDSPLHF. This chain joins TRBV20-1 and TRBJ1-6; D not resolved. The length of the CDR3 is 13 residues. From germline, CDR1 is DFQATT and CDR2 SNEGSKA (reference sequence). V shed 2 bases and J shed 8 bases, with 10 bases lying between them.

This clonotype showed up many times. V and J are TRBV5-1 and TRBJ2-3; 7 bases fit TRBD2. Germline V lookup: CDR1 SGHRS, CDR2 YFSETQ. Trimming took 7 bases from V and 0 from J; bases not matched to a gene: 5. The CDR3 runs 14 residues. CDR3 sequence (DNA): TGCGCCAGCGGGGCGGGAGATAGCACAGATACGCAGTATTTT. Its translation: CASGAGDSTDTQYF.

This clonotype has a handful of counts. The rearrangement uses TRBV2 and TRBJ2-5, with 8 bases identical to TRBD1. The germline CDR1 and CDR2 sequences are SNHLY and FYNNEI. The J segment lost 4 bases and the V segment lost 5 bases, leaving 6 bases of the junction unmatched. The CDR3 has 14 amino acids. The CDR3: CASSRGTGVETQYF. DNA for the CDR3: TGTGCCAGCAGTCGCGGGACAGGAGTAGAGACCCAGTACTTC.

This clonotype was observed a few times. J is TRBJ2-5 and V is TRBV2; TRBD1 or TRBD2 may be the D gene (5 bases each). With the DNA end fitting TRBJ2-1 better, the J assignment may be wrong. Germline V CDR1 and CDR2: SNHLY, FYNNEI. CDR3 length: 16 residues. CDR3 loop: CASSEALAVWGNEQFF. CDR3 nucleotides: TGTGCCAGCAGTGAAGCGCTTGCGGTTTGGGGGAATGAGCAGTTCTTC.

A few counts support this clonotype. The rearrangement links TRBV11-2 to TRBJ2-5; 10 bases are shared with TRBD1. The ends lost 7 bases at V and 0 bases at J; junction bases unmatched: 5. This CDR3 contains 15 residues. Germline V gene lookup returns CDR1 SGHAT and CDR2 FQNNGV. The CDR3 DNA reads TGTGCCAGCACCATGGGACAGGGGAACCAAGAGACCCAGTACTTC. Amino acids: CASTMGQGNQETQYF.

This clonotype was observed a few times. The chain recombines TRBV7-8 with TRBJ2-7; 7 bases fit TRBD1. The CDR3 extends over 14 amino acids. Germline V gene sequence: CDR1 SGHVS, CDR2 FQNEAQ. J gave up 7 bases and V 5 bases, and 11 bases lay outside the gene matches. This chain's CDR3 is CASSPSLQGREQYF. Here the CDR3 DNA reads TGTGCCAGCAGCCCCTCGTTACAGGGGCGGGAGCAGTACTTC.

The table lists this clonotype with a few counts. The chain recombines TRBV7-9 with TRBJ1-2; 8 nucleotides match TRBD1. The V gene's germline CDR1 is SEHNR and CDR2 FQNEAQ (reference sequence). Trimming removed 4 bases from V and 8 bases from J; junction bases left unmatched: 9. CDR3 size: 14 residues. CDR3 coding DNA: TGTGCCAGCAGCTACGTCGGGACAGGTTCGGGCTACACCTTC. This codes for CASSYVGTGSGYTF.